The entry below gives a single TCR beta chain sequence along with its context. Germline values: CDR1 SGHTS, CDR2 YDEGEE. CDR3 length: 12 amino acids. V was clipped by 4 bases and J by 8 bases; unmatched bases: 4. The sample is drawn from a study of blood T cell repertoires in COVID-19. Across the study: Acute and convalescent COVID-19 specimens originated in the United States, Italy and Spain. From T cells, B-cell-depleted T cells, or PBMCs came the material, which was cDNA or gDNA.

As handled by the study authors: Amplifying reference gene primers gave estimates of nucleated cell counts. TCRdb's table, derived via immunoSEQ multiplex PCR, lists solely in-frame clones and lacks some. That table gives V, J and clone size, and the DNA gave D and trimming. The repertoire holds about 120,000 clones, 60% to 85% seen once, with about 0.85% in the top ten. This chain connects TRBV5-8 to TRBJ1-2; 8 nucleotides line up with TRBD1. The source material was peripheral blood. The source of this sequence is a human donor with acute or convalescent COVID-19. The donor label of this sample is uncertain. In DNA, the CDR3 is TGTGCCAGCAGCCGGACAGGGTTGGGCTACACCTTC. It specifies CASSRTGLGYTF.